Below are 28 T cell receptor beta chains sequenced from a single sample in a study of response to subunit inactivated influenza vaccine. Each CDR3 protein is one row after TCRdb ran MiXCR on the RT-PCR reads. Counted here are about 520,000 distinct CDR3 sequences, about 10% occurring once; the ten biggest clones make up more than 10%. Sequenced here: PBMCs from blood, sampled 45 days after vaccination. These receptors all stem from a man in his forties or fifties who received an inactivated influenza vaccine.

This chain connects TRBV14 to TRBJ2-3; no definite D call. Looked up from germline, CDR1 is SGHDN and CDR2 is FVKESK. The CDR3 loop spans 16 amino acids. The V end lost 5 bases, the J end lost 1 base, and 16 bases lay between the germline ends. CDR3 sequence: CASSSSGRQGTDTQYF. The CDR3, as DNA: TGTGCCAGCAGCAGTAGTGGGCGCCAGGGCACAGATACGCAGTATTTT. The complete variable domain, with remaining parts taken from reference TRBV14 and TRBJ2-3, reads EAGVTQFPSHSVIEKGQTVTLRCDPISGHDNLYWYRRVMGKEIKFLLHFVKESKQDESGMPNNRFLAERTGGTYSTLKVQPAELEDSGVYFCASSSSGRQGTDTQYFGPGTRLTVL.

At least ten counts were recorded for this clonotype. The chain uses TRBV7-2 and TRBJ1-2; D remains unclear. This CDR3 comprises 15 residues. The germline V gene encodes CDR1 SGHTA and CDR2 FQGNSA. Between the trimmed V and J ends, which lost 5 bases and 1 base, there was a span of 14 bases. As DNA, the CDR3 is TGTGCCAGCAGCCCACGGGCAGGAGTTAACTATGGCTACACCTTC. It translates to CASSPRAGVNYGYTF. Combining the CDR3 with reference TRBV7-2 and TRBJ1-2 gives the whole variable domain GAGVSQSPSNKVTEKGKDVELRCDPISGHTALYWYRQSLGQGLEFLIYFQGNSAPDKSGLPSDRFSAERTGGSVSTLTIQRTQQEDSAVYLCASSPRAGVNYGYTFGSGTRLTVV.

The chain combines TRBV28 with TRBJ1-2, with D perhaps matching TRBD1 (6 bases). Germline V gene lookup returns CDR1 MDHEN and CDR2 SYDVKM. The CDR3 runs 16 residues. Trimming took 2 bases from V and 1 from J, leaving 14 bases between them. DNA of the CDR3: TGTGCCAGCAGTTTAACGGGGGGGGCGCATAACTATGGCTACACCTTC. The encoded protein is CASSLTGGAHNYGYTF.

This clonotype was counted between two and nine times. The CDR3 protein is CASSGDGNTIYF. The CDR3 nucleotides read TGTGCCAGCAGCGGGGATGGAAACACCATATATTTT. The genes are TRBV5-4 and TRBJ1-3; no clear D gene. The CDR3 extends over 12 amino acids. Trimming stripped 4 bases from V and 3 bases from J, with 5 bases between. Germline values: CDR1 SGHNT, CDR2 YYREEE (reference sequence).

The rearrangement joins TRBV11-3 to TRBJ2-1, with D perhaps matching TRBD1 or TRBD2 (6 bases each). The CDR3 length is 15 residues. Trimming removed 5 bases at V and 4 bases at J, with 15 bases between. Germline CDR1 SGHNT, CDR2 YENEEA. The CDR3 DNA reads as TGTGCCAGCAGCAAGGGGGAGGCCCTTTACAATGAGCAGTTCTTC. It specifies CASSKGEALYNEQFF.

This clonotype was seen more than once but under ten times. The gene calls are TRBV4-1 and TRBJ2-2, with 9 nucleotides matching TRBD1. Unmatched junction bases numbered 8, after V lost 4 bases and J lost 5 bases. The CDR3 is made up of 16 amino acids. Germline V gives CDR1 MGHRA, CDR2 YSYEKL. The CDR3 here is CASSRPTGGQTGELFF. CDR3 bases: TGCGCCAGCAGCCGACCGACAGGGGGTCAGACCGGGGAGCTGTTTTTT.

This clonotype was found once. J is TRBJ2-1 and V is TRBV4-3; no clear D. V lost 4 bases and J 5 bases, leaving 15 bases between the germline ends. This CDR3 spans 15 amino acids. Germline V CDR1 and CDR2: LGHNA, YSLEER. For the CDR3, the DNA is TGCGCCAGCAGCCCTGATGGTCAGCCTCACAATGAGCAGTTCTTC. This gives the protein CASSPDGQPHNEQFF.

This clonotype was detected a few times. For the CDR3, the DNA is TGTGCCAGCAGCTCCGGAGGGGTGGGGTTCTTC. It yields the protein CASSSGGVGFF. The chain combines TRBV5-6 with TRBJ2-1; the D gene is possibly TRBD2 (6 bases). With 3 bases removed from V and 15 bases from J, the gap between germline ends came to 13 bases. This CDR3 is 11 amino acids long. Germline values: CDR1 SGHDT, CDR2 YYEEEE.

The V gene is TRBV6-2 or TRBV6-3, the J gene TRBJ2-1; no definite D call. In germline, CDR1 is MNHEY, CDR2 SVGEGT. The CDR3 is 16 residues long. V was pared by 3 bases and J by 0 bases, with 12 bases between. For the CDR3, the DNA is TGTGCCAGCAGTTATTCCTCCCTTCGCTCCTACAATGAGCAGTTCTTC. This codes for CASSYSSLRSYNEQFF.

This chain connects TRBV6-2 or TRBV6-3 to TRBJ2-1, with TRBD2 as a possible D gene (6 bases). This CDR3 contains 17 residues. CDR1 and CDR2 (germline): MNHEY, SVGEGT. Trimming left V 4 bases short and J 4 bases short, with 20 bases between. In DNA, the CDR3 is TGTGCCAGCAGTTCCCCCTCTCCTAGCGCGTTATACAATGAGCAGTTCTTC. It yields the protein CASSSPSPSALYNEQFF.

This clonotype was counted ten times or more. A much larger clonotype is one base distant, so this may be a read error. V gene TRBV7-9 combines with J gene TRBJ2-7, with a weak D call TRBD1 (6 bases). From germline, CDR1 is SEHNR and CDR2 FQNEAQ (reference sequence). The ends were cut back, 6 bases at V and 0 bases at J, with 12 bases in the middle. The CDR3 has 14 amino acids. This CDR3 reads CASSLGQSSYEQYF. CDR3 DNA: TGTGCCAGCAGTCTCGGACAGTCCTCCTACGAGCAGTACTTC.

This clonotype was seen a few times. V usage is TRBV7-9 and J usage is TRBJ1-2; D gene unclear. CDR3 length: 12 residues. V was clipped by 2 bases and J by 7 bases, with 8 bases between them. The germline gives CDR1 SEHNR, CDR2 FQNEAQ (reference sequence). CDR3 in DNA: TGTGCCAGCAGCTTAATCTACAGTGGCTACACCTTC. Its translation is CASSLIYSGYTF.

This chain links TRBV12-3 or TRBV12-4 with TRBJ2-3; TRBD1 might be the D (5 bases). The CDR3 is made up of 14 amino acids. Trimming pared 3 bases from V and 2 bases from J, leaving 9 bases between. The CDR3 here is CASSLTAVTDTQYF. CDR3 in DNA: TGTGCCAGCAGTTTGACAGCTGTCACAGATACGCAGTATTTT.

The V and J genes are TRBV9 and TRBJ2-7; 10 nucleotides line up with TRBD2. Germline-derived CDR1 and CDR2 are SGDLS and YYNGEE. J was trimmed by 3 bases and V by 0 bases; bases with no gene match: 9. This CDR3 spans 17 amino acids. The chain's CDR3 is CASSVERGSGGFYEQYF. Here the CDR3 DNA reads TGTGCCAGCAGCGTAGAAAGAGGTAGCGGGGGGTTCTACGAGCAGTACTTC.

This clonotype was counted a few times. The rearrangement uses TRBV20-1 and TRBJ1-4; tentatively, D is TRBD1 (6 bases). Germline CDR1 DFQATT, CDR2 SNEGSKA (reference sequence). CDR3 length: 14 residues. V lost 4 bases, J lost 11 bases, and 20 bases lay in between. DNA for the CDR3: TGCAGTGCTATAAGCGGGGGCCCCCGTGACAAACTGTTTTTT. This sequence encodes CSAISGGPRDKLFF.

V gene TRBV2 combines with J gene TRBJ2-3; 7 bases line up with TRBD2. Germline lookup yields CDR1 SNHLY and CDR2 FYNNEI. The CDR3 covers 15 residues. V was pared by 6 bases and J by 9 bases, with 15 bases of the junction left unmatched. The CDR3 DNA reads TGTGCCAGCAGGACCGGGGGGTTCTACACAGGAACGCAGTATTTT. Translated: CASRTGGFYTGTQYF.

V usage is TRBV18 and J usage is TRBJ2-1; a possible D gene is TRBD2 (6 bases). The CDR3 is 15 residues long. The ends were cut back, 2 bases at V and 0 bases at J, with 8 bases in the middle. The germline V gene has CDR1 KGHSH and CDR2 LQKENI. The CDR3 DNA is TGTGCCAGCTCACCAATCGGGAGCTCCTACAATGAGCAGTTCTTC. This codes for CASSPIGSSYNEQFF.

This chain links TRBV5-1 with TRBJ2-7; D possibly matches TRBD1 or TRBD2 (5 bases each). Germline V gives CDR1 SGHRS, CDR2 YFSETQ. Trimming took off 3 bases at V and 4 bases at J, with 14 bases between the two ends. This CDR3 has 14 amino acids. CDR3 sequence: CASSYPGRTYEQYF. CDR3 DNA: TGCGCCAGCAGCTACCCGGGACGTACTTACGAGCAGTACTTC.

The gene calls are TRBV9 and TRBJ1-3, with 9 bases aligning to TRBD1. The CDR3 is 20 amino acids. V shed 0 bases, J shed 0 bases, and the junction held 13 bases outside the gene matches. In germline, CDR1 is SGDLS, CDR2 YYNGEE. The CDR3 spells CASSVATWTGEGSSGNTIYF. The CDR3 region has the DNA TGTGCCAGCAGCGTAGCTACGTGGACAGGGGAGGGGTCCTCTGGAAACACCATATATTTT.

The sample holds many counts of this clonotype. The genes are TRBV10-3 and TRBJ2-2; no clear D gene. V was pared by 3 bases and J by 1 base, with 9 bases between. The CDR3 extends over 15 amino acids. Germline CDR1 and CDR2: ENHRY and SYGVKD. The CDR3 protein is CAISDNGMNTGELFF. DNA for the CDR3: TGTGCCATCAGTGACAACGGAATGAACACCGGGGAGCTGTTTTTT.

Notes on this clonotype: A read error may produce the germline difference seen at one junction end. The genes are TRBV6-2 or TRBV6-3 and TRBJ2-7, with D tentatively TRBD1 (6 bases). Germline CDR1 is MNHEY and CDR2 is SVGEGT. CDR3 length: 13 amino acids. The CDR3 is CACSLTGSYEQYF. The DNA of the CDR3 is TGTGCCTGCAGTCTGACAGGCTCCTACGAGCAGTACTTC.

This chain connects TRBV4-3 to TRBJ2-1, with D perhaps matching TRBD2 (6 bases). CDR3 length equals 17 residues. Germline values: CDR1 LGHNA, CDR2 YSLEER. V shed 1 base and J shed 0 bases, with 13 bases lying between them. The CDR3 DNA is TGCGCCAGCAGCCAAGGAGTCGGGGGACCCTCCTACAATGAGCAGTTCTTC. Its translation is CASSQGVGGPSYNEQFF.

V gene TRBV15 combines with J gene TRBJ2-5, with D perhaps matching TRBD2 (5 bases). Per germline, CDR1 LNHNV and CDR2 YYDKDF (reference sequence). With 7 bases removed from V and 4 bases from J, the gap between germline ends came to 13 bases. The CDR3 has 13 residues. The CDR3 DNA reads TGTGCCACCAACTGGATGGCGGGAGAGACCCAGTACTTC. It translates to CATNWMAGETQYF.

This clonotype was observed a handful of times. The chain employs TRBV9 and TRBJ2-2; D remains unclear. V lost 2 bases and J 9 bases, leaving 11 bases between the germline ends. The CDR3 is 13 residues long. CDR1 SGDLS and CDR2 YYNGEE come from the germline V gene. The CDR3 is CASSVGIERELFF. CDR3 in DNA: TGTGCCAGCAGCGTCGGTATAGAACGGGAGCTGTTTTTT.

A few counts support this clonotype. V and J are TRBV20-1 and TRBJ2-7, with TRBD1 matching 11 bases. The germline gives CDR1 DFQATT, CDR2 SNEGSKA (reference sequence). The trim removed 3 bases at V and 6 bases at J, leaving 7 bases unmatched. The CDR3 is 14 residues long. The CDR3 spells CSARGGTGGGEQYF. CDR3 DNA sequence: TGCAGTGCTAGGGGGGGGACAGGGGGAGGCGAGCAGTACTTC.

There are a few counts of this clonotype. The chain is built from TRBV7-3 and TRBJ2-1; no reliable D call. Per germline, CDR1 SGHTA and CDR2 FQGTGA. This CDR3 region has 11 residues. The V gene lost 4 bases and the J gene lost 8 bases, with 6 bases spanning the gap. The CDR3: CASSSGHEQFF. The CDR3 DNA reads TGTGCCAGCAGCTCTGGACATGAGCAGTTCTTC.

In its sample, this clonotype was seen many times. The chain is built from TRBV29-1 and TRBJ2-2; 7 bases line up with TRBD1. V dropped 6 bases and J dropped 5; count of bases not matched to a gene: 9. The germline V gene encodes CDR1 SQVTM and CDR2 ANQGSEA. CDR3 size: 14 residues. For the CDR3, the DNA is TGCAGCGTCCATACAGGGGTGAAGACCGGGGAGCTGTTTTTT. The encoded protein is CSVHTGVKTGELFF.

The chain recombines TRBV20-1 with TRBJ1-2; a possible D gene is TRBD1 (5 bases). Trimming took 6 bases from V and 5 from J, leaving 10 bases between them. The CDR3 runs 11 residues. Germline V CDR1 and CDR2: DFQATT, SNEGSKA (reference sequence). In DNA, the CDR3 is TGCAGTGCGGGGCCGGGGTATGGCTACACCTTC. The encoded protein is CSAGPGYGYTF.